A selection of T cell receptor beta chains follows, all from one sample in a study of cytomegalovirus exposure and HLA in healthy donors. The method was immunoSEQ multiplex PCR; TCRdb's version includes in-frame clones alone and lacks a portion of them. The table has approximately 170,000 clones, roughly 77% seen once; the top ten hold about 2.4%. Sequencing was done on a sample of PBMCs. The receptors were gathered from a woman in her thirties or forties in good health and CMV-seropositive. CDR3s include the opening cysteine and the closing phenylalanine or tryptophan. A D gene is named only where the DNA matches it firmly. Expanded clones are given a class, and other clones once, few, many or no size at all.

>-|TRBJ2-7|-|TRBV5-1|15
CASSSEGILGHEQYF
TGCGCCAGCAGCTCGGAGGGGATTCTTGGTCACGAGCAGTACTTC
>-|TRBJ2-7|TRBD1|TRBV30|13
CAYGTGPSYEQYF
TGTGCCTATGGGACAGGGCCCTCCTACGAGCAGTACTTC
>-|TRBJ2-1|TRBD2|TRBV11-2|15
CASSPRTSGRNEQFF
TGTGCCAGCAGCCCCCGGACTAGCGGGAGGAATGAGCAGTTCTTC
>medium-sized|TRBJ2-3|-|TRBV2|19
CASSESGADNYVSTDTQYF
TGTGCCAGCAGTGAATCCGGTGCGGACAACTACGTAAGCACAGATACGCAGTATTTT
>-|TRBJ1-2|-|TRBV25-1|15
CASSGNYRGLYGYTF
TGTGCCAGCAGTGGGAATTATCGGGGTCTCTATGGCTACACCTTC
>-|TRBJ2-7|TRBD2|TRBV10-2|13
CASTAGGGDEQYF
TGCGCCAGCACGGCGGGAGGAGGAGACGAGCAGTACTTC
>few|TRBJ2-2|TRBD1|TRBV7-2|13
CASGTGNTGELFF
TGTGCCAGTGGGACAGGGAACACCGGGGAGCTGTTTTTT
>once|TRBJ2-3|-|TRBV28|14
CASSPEGGTDTQYF
TGTGCCAGCAGTCCTGAAGGGGGCACAGATACGCAGTATTTT
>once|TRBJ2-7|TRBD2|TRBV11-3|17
CASSLDLLAGITYEQYF
TGTGCCAGCAGCTTAGACTTACTAGCGGGCATTACCTACGAGCAGTACTTC
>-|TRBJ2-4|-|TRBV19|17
CASSIVGSKRAKNIQYF
TGTGCCAGTAGTATAGTTGGGAGTAAGCGAGCCAAAAACATTCAGTACTTC